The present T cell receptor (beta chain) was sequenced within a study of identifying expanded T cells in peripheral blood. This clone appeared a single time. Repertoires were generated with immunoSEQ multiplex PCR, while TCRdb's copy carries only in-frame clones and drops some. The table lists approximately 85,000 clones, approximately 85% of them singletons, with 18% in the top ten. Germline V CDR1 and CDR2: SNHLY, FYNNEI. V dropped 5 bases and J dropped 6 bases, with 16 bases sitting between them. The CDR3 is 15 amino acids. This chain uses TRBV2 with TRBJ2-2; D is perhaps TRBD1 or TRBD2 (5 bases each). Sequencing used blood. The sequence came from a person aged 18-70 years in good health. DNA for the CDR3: TGTGCCAGCAGTCGGTTCGGTTTGGGGGCCGGGGAGCTGTTTTTT. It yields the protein CASSRFGLGAGELFF.